Below, 24 T cell receptor beta chains from the same sample are listed, as sequenced in a study of cytomegalovirus exposure and HLA in healthy donors. Produced via immunoSEQ multiplex PCR; TCRdb's table is partial and in-frame only. The repertoire holds tens of thousands of clones, with 95% to 97% as singletons. The sequencing input was PBMCs. These receptors were obtained from a man aged 18 to 29 in good health and CMV-seronegative.

The chain couples TRBV28 to TRBJ2-1; 11 bases align to TRBD1. V lost 5 bases to trimming and J lost 3 bases; unmatched junction nucleotides: 9. The CDR3 totals 17 residues. Per the germline V gene, CDR1 is MDHEN and CDR2 is SYDVKM. This chain's CDR3 is CASSPPGGTGGYNEQFF. The CDR3 DNA reads as TGTGCCAGCAGTCCCCCCGGCGGGACAGGGGGCTACAATGAGCAGTTCTTC.

This clone appeared a single time. The chain uses TRBV28 and TRBJ2-2, with TRBD1 matching 7 bases. This CDR3 region has 16 residues. Trimming took 6 bases from V and 2 from J; bases not matched to a gene: 9. CDR1 MDHEN and CDR2 SYDVKM come from the germline V gene. CDR3 bases: TGTGCCAGCAGCCGGACGGGACAGCTCAACACCGGGGAGCTGTTTTTT. This encodes CASSRTGQLNTGELFF.

As for this clone: Distinct nucleotide sequences in the sample also encode this CDR3. The V gene is TRBV30, the J gene TRBJ1-1, with D possibly TRBD1 on 5 matching bases. The CDR3 totals 13 residues. Between the trimmed V and J ends, which lost 0 bases and 0 bases, there was a span of 5 bases. CDR1 and CDR2 from the germline V gene are GTSNPN and SVGIG (reference sequence). The CDR3 nucleotides read TGTGCCTGGAGTGTAGGGGTGAACACTGAAGCTTTCTTT. The encoded protein is CAWSVGVNTEAFF.

The gene calls are TRBV10-1 and TRBJ2-1; D might be TRBD2 (7 bases). Trimming shortened V by 4 bases and J by 9 bases, and 10 bases separated the two germline ends. CDR1 is WNHNN and CDR2 is SYGVQD in the germline V gene (reference sequence). This CDR3 is built from 12 residues. CDR3 loop: CASSGGGTEQFF. CDR3 in DNA: TGCGCCAGCAGTGGGGGGGGCACTGAGCAGTTCTTC.

CDR3 DNA: TGTGCCAGCAGCAAAGAGGACAGGGGGCCGCGAGAGCAGTACTTC. Protein product: CASSKEDRGPREQYF. The chain joins TRBV21-1 to TRBJ2-7; the table's D call, TRBD1, has no DNA check behind it. TRBV21-1 is noted as a pseudogene. The CDR3 has 15 amino acids.

The chain uses TRBV4-1 and TRBJ2-1; 10 bases map to TRBD2. V lost 1 base and J lost 0; bases outside the gene matches: 6. Germline CDR1 reads MGHRA; CDR2 reads YSYEKL. The CDR3 loop spans 18 amino acids. CDR3 loop: CASSQGVAGGRSYNEQFF. The CDR3, as DNA: TGCGCCAGCAGCCAAGGGGTAGCGGGAGGCCGCTCCTACAATGAGCAGTTCTTC.

This sequence joins TRBV19 and TRBJ1-5, with D perhaps TRBD1 (6 bases). CDR3 length: 15 residues. Trimming left V 4 bases short and J 1 base short, with 11 bases between. Looked up from germline, CDR1 is LNHDA and CDR2 is SQIVND (reference sequence). The CDR3 DNA follows: TGTGCCAGTAGTAATGGCAGGGGAAGCAATCAGCCCCAGCATTTT. Its translation is CASSNGRGSNQPQHF.

The J gene is TRBJ2-3, the V gene TRBV11-3; D remains ambiguous. Trimming took off 4 bases at V and 3 bases at J, with 5 bases between the two ends. The CDR3 loop spans 12 amino acids. Per germline, CDR1 SGHNT and CDR2 YENEEA. CDR3 protein: CASSSLTDTQYF. CDR3 coding DNA: TGTGCCAGCAGCTCTCTAACAGATACGCAGTATTTT. Looking up the rest from reference TRBV11-3 and TRBJ2-3 gives the full variable domain: EAGVVQSPRYKIIEKKQPVAFWCNPISGHNTLYWYLQNLGQGPELLIRYENEEAVDDSQLPKDRFSAERLKGVDSTLKIQPAELGDSAVYLCASSSLTDTQYFGPGTRLTVL.

The chain recombines TRBV11-2 with TRBJ2-7; 15 bases are shared with TRBD2. The CDR3 consists of 18 residues. Unmatched junction bases numbered 6, after V lost 3 bases and J lost 0 bases. Germline V gene lookup returns CDR1 SGHAT and CDR2 FQNNGV. The DNA for the CDR3 is TGTGCCAGCAGCTTCGGACTAGCGGGAGGGCCTCTCTCCTACGAGCAGTACGTC. It translates to CASSFGLAGGPLSYEQYV.

The chain links TRBV7-2 to TRBJ2-3, with 8 nucleotides matching TRBD1. Germline assignment: CDR1 SGHTA and CDR2 FQGNSA. The CDR3 extends over 17 amino acids. The V and J ends lost 1 base and 0 bases, in that order; junction bases with no gene match: 6. This chain's CDR3 is CASSLGAPGGSTDTQYF. CDR3 bases: TGTGCCAGCAGCTTAGGAGCCCCAGGGGGCAGCACAGATACGCAGTATTTT.

V usage is TRBV7-3 and J usage is TRBJ1-3; TRBD1 aligns across 8 bases. The CDR3 is 13 residues long. CDR1 and CDR2 from the germline V gene are SGHTA and FQGTGA. The ends lost 2 bases at V and 14 bases at J; junction bases unmatched: 8. In DNA form, the CDR3 reads TGTGCCAGCAGCTTAGAGGGGGGACAGGCCCTATATTTT. Amino acid sequence: CASSLEGGQALYF. Complete variable domain (other parts from reference TRBV7-3 and TRBJ1-3): GAGVSQTPSNKVTEKGKYVELRCDPISGHTALYWYRQSLGQGPEFLIYFQGTGAADDSGLPNDRFFAVRPEGSVSTLKIQRTERGDSAVYLCASSLEGGQALYFGEGSWLTVV.

The J gene is TRBJ1-4, the V gene TRBV10-1; D is unresolved. The CDR3 runs 14 residues. V lost 4 bases and J lost 2, with 8 bases in between. Germline-derived CDR1 and CDR2 are WNHNN and SYGVQD (reference sequence). The CDR3 DNA reads as TGCGCCAGCAGTGCTGGGAGCACTAATGAAAAACTGTTTTTT. It specifies CASSAGSTNEKLFF.

The V gene is TRBV5-4, the J gene TRBJ2-1; D may be TRBD2 (5 bases). V gave up 0 bases and J gave up 4 bases, with 14 bases separating them. CDR1 SGHNT and CDR2 YYREEE come from the germline V gene (reference sequence). This CDR3 is built from 16 residues. The DNA for the CDR3 is TGTGCCAGCAGCTTGGAACCTAGCTTGGGGTACAATGAGCAGTTCTTC. Translation gives CASSLEPSLGYNEQFF.

The rearrangement links TRBV18 to TRBJ2-1, with 8 bases fitting TRBD1. V shed 4 bases, J shed 8 bases, and the junction held 10 bases outside the gene matches. Per the germline V gene, CDR1 is KGHSH and CDR2 is LQKENI. The CDR3 spans 15 residues. CDR3 protein: CASSRTQTGDYEQFF. The CDR3 DNA sequence: TGTGCCAGCTCACGGACACAGACAGGGGACTATGAGCAGTTCTTC. Drawing the rest from reference TRBV18 and TRBJ2-1, the complete variable domain is NAGVMQNPRHLVRRRGQEARLRCSPMKGHSHVYWYRQLPEEGLKFMVYLQKENIIDESGMPKERFSAEFPKEGPSILRIQQVVRGDSAAYFCASSRTQTGDYEQFFGPGTRLTVL.

The chain uses TRBV19 and TRBJ2-1; 8 bases fit TRBD2. The CDR3 length is 16 residues. V gave up 5 bases and J gave up 5 bases; unmatched junction bases: 11. The germline V gene has CDR1 LNHDA and CDR2 SQIVND (reference sequence). As DNA, the CDR3 is TGTGCCAGTAGTGAAGTCTCGCGGGGGGTAAACAATGAGCAGTTCTTC. Its translation is CASSEVSRGVNNEQFF.

The rearrangement uses TRBV30 and TRBJ2-2; TRBD1 matches at 9 bases. The ends lost 2 bases at V and 4 bases at J; junction bases unmatched: 5. Germline V gene lookup returns CDR1 GTSNPN and CDR2 SVGIG (reference sequence). CDR3 length: 15 amino acids. The DNA of the CDR3 is TGTGCCTGGAGTAGGACAGGGGAAGGCACCGGGGAGCTGTTTTTT. Residues: CAWSRTGEGTGELFF.

The CDR3 protein is CASSLGQPLAKNIQYF. The CDR3 nucleotides are TGTGCCAGCAGCTTGGGACAGCCACTAGCCAAAAACATTCAGTACTTC. The chain has TRBV5-6 and TRBJ2-4; maybe TRBD1 (5 bases). The CDR3 runs to 16 residues. CDR1 and CDR2 from the germline V gene are SGHDT and YYEEEE. V shed 0 bases and J shed 0 bases, with 10 bases lying between them.

This chain connects TRBV28 to TRBJ2-2; TRBD1 might be the D (6 bases). There are 17 residues in the CDR3. Per the germline V gene, CDR1 is MDHEN and CDR2 is SYDVKM. V lost 5 bases and J lost 5, with 21 bases in between. CDR3 residues: CASSLTGNWMVTGELFF. CDR3 DNA sequence: TGTGCCAGCAGTCTTACAGGGAACTGGATGGTTACCGGGGAGCTGTTTTTT.

The count of this clone is one. This chain links TRBV27 with TRBJ2-2; D possibly corresponds to TRBD2 (5 bases). The V end lost 6 bases, the J end lost 7 bases, and 9 bases lay between the germline ends. CDR3 length: 12 residues. CDR1 is MNHEY and CDR2 is SMNVEV in the germline V gene (reference sequence). CDR3 sequence reads: CASSPRGGELFF. The CDR3 DNA sequence: TGTGCCAGCAGCCCCCGGGGCGGGGAGCTGTTTTTT.

CDR3 sequence (DNA): TGTGCCAGCAGCTCGGGACAGGGTACCTATGGCTACACCTTC. Its protein is CASSSGQGTYGYTF. V usage is TRBV11-3 and J usage is TRBJ1-2, with 9 bases that match TRBD1. Trimming at V came to 4 bases and at J to 4 bases, leaving 4 bases not matched to a gene. The CDR3 totals 14 residues. Per germline, CDR1 SGHNT and CDR2 YENEEA.

V and J are TRBV5-8 and TRBJ2-2; TRBD2 matches at 11 bases. The ends lost 5 bases at V and 4 bases at J; junction bases unmatched: 4. Germline CDR1 is SGHTS and CDR2 is YDEGEE. The CDR3 is 15 residues long. The CDR3 protein is CASSQLAGGTGELFF. For the CDR3, the DNA is TGTGCCAGCAGTCAGCTAGCGGGAGGCACCGGGGAGCTGTTTTTT.

The rearrangement links TRBV6-5 to TRBJ2-1; the match to TRBD2 covers 7 bases. V lost 7 bases, J lost 0 bases, and 3 bases stayed unmatched. The CDR3 length is 14 residues. The germline CDR1 and CDR2 sequences are MNHEY and SVGAGI. CDR3 sequence reads: CASKTSFSYNEQFF. The CDR3 DNA follows: TGTGCCAGCAAGACTAGCTTCTCCTACAATGAGCAGTTCTTC.

The chain uses TRBV28 and TRBJ2-1, with D uncertain. In germline, CDR1 is MDHEN, CDR2 SYDVKM. This CDR3 has 13 residues. Trimming took 3 bases from V and 8 from J, leaving 11 bases between them. The CDR3 spells CASSFLSTDEQFF. CDR3 nucleotide sequence: TGTGCCAGCAGTTTCCTCAGTACAGATGAGCAGTTCTTC.

The chain is built from TRBV30 and TRBJ1-2; D possibly corresponds to TRBD1 (5 bases). From germline, CDR1 is GTSNPN and CDR2 SVGIG (reference sequence). Deletions cut 4 bases from V and 4 bases from J, with 13 bases between. This CDR3 is built from 13 residues. The CDR3 sequence is CAWTAGGSYGYTF. CDR3 sequence (DNA): TGTGCCTGGACGGCGGGGGGGAGCTATGGCTACACCTTC.